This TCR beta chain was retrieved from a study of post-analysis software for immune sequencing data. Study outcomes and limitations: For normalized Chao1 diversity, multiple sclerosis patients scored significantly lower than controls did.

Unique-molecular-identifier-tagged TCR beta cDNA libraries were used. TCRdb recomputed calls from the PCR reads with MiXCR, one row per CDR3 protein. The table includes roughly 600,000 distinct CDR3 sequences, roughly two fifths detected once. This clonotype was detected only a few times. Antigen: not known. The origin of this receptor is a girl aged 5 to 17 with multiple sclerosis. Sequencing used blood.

This chain's CDR3 is CASSLGDRGGEQPQHF. The CDR3, as DNA: TGTGCCAGCAGCTTGGGGGACAGGGGGGGGGAACAGCCCCAGCATTTT. The chain couples TRBV5-5 to TRBJ1-5; 11 bases are shared with TRBD1. J was trimmed by 7 bases and V by 0 bases; bases with no gene match: 6. There are 16 residues in the CDR3. Per the germline V gene, CDR1 is SGHKS and CDR2 is YYEKEE (reference sequence).